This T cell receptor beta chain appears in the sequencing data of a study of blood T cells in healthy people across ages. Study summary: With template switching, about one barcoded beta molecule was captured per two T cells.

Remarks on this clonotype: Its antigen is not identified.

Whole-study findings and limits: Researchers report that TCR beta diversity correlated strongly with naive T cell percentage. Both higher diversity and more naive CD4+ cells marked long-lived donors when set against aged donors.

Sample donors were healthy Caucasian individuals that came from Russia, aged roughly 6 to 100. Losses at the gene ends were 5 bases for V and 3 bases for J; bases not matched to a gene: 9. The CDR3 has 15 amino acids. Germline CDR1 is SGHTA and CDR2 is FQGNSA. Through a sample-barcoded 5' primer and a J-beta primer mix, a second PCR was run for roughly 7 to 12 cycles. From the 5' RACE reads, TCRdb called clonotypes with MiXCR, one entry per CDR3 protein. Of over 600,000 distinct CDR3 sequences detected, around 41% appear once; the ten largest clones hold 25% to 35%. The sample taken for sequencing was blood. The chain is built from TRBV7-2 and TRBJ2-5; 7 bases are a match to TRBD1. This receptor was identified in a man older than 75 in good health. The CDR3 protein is CASSALTGMEETQYF. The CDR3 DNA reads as TGTGCCAGCAGCGCCCTGACAGGGATGGAAGAGACCCAGTACTTC.